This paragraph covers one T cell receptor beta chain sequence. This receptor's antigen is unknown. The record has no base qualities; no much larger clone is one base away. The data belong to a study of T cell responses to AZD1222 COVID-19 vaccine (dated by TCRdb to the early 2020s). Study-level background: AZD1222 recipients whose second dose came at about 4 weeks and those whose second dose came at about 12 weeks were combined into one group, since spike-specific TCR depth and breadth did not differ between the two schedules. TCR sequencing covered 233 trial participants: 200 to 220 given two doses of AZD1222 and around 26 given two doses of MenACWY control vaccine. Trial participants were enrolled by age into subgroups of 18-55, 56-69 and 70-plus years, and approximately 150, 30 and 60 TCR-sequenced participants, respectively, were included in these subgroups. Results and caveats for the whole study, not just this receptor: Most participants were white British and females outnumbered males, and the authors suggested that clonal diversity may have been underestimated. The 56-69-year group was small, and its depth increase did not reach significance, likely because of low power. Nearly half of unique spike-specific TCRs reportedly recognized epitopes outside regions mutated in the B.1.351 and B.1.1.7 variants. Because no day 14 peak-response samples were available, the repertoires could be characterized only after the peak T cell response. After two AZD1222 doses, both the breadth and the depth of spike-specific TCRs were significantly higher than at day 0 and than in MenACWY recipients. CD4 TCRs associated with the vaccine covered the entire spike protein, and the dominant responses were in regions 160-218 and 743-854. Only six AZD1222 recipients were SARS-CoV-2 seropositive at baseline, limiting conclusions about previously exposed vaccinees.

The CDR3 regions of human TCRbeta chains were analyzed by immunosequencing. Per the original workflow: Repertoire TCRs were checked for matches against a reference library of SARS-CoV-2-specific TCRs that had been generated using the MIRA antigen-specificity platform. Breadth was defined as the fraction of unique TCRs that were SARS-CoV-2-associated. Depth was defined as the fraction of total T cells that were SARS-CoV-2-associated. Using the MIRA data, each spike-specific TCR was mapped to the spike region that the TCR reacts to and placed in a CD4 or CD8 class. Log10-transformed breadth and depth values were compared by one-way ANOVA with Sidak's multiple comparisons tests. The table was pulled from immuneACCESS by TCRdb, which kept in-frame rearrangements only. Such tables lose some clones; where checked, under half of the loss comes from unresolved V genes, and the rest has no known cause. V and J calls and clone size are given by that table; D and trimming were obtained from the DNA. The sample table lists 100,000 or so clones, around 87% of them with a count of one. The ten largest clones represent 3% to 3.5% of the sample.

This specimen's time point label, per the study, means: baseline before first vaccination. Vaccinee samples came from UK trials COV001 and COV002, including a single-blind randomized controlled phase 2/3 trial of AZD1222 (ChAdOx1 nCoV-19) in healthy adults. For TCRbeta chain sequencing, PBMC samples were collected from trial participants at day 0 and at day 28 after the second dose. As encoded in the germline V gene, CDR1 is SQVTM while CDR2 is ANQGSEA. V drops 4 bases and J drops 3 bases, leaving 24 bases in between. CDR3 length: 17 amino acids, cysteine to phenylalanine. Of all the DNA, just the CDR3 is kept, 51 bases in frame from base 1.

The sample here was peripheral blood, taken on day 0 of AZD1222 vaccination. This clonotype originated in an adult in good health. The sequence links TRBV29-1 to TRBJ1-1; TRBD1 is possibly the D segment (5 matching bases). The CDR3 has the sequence CSVGASRGIALDTEAFF. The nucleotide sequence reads TGCAGCGTTGGGGCTTCAAGGGGAATCGCCCTTGACACTGAAGCTTTCTTT. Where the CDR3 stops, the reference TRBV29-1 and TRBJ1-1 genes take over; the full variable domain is SAVISQKPSRDICQRGTSLTIQCQVDSQVTMMFWYRQQPGQSLTLIATANQGSEATYESGFVIDKFPISRPNLTFSTLTVSNMSPEDSSIYLCSVGASRGIALDTEAFFGQGTRLTVV.